What follows are 23 T cell receptor beta chains derived from one specimen sequenced in a study of blood T cells in healthy people across ages. Combining a sample-barcoded 5' primer with a J-beta primer mix, a second PCR ran for about 7 to 12 cycles. TCRdb analysed the 5' RACE reads with MiXCR anew, one entry per CDR3 protein. The sample holds hundreds of thousands of distinct CDR3 sequences; roughly 26% are singletons and the top ten take about 18%. Material for sequencing was blood. The receptors stem from a woman at least 80 years old in good health.

The chain joins TRBV5-1 to TRBJ2-1, with 10 bases identical to TRBD2. This CDR3 has 16 amino acids. Germline CDR1 is SGHRS and CDR2 is YFSETQ. V gave up 2 bases and J gave up 5 bases; unmatched junction bases: 7. The CDR3 region is CASSFLAGARNNEQFF. The CDR3, as DNA: TGCGCCAGCAGCTTCCTAGCGGGGGCAAGGAACAATGAGCAGTTCTTC.

This sequence joins TRBV29-1 and TRBJ1-2, with D perhaps TRBD1 (6 bases). CDR1 is SQVTM and CDR2 is ANQGSEA in the germline V gene. The ends were cut back, 7 bases at V and 7 bases at J, with 13 bases in the middle. The CDR3 is 11 amino acids. The CDR3 DNA reads TGCAGCGCGGCGGGGGCTAGTGGCTACACCTTC. Encoded protein: CSAAGASGYTF.

The CDR3, as DNA: TGTGCCAGCAGCTCGCAGACTAGCGGGGGGGCCTACGAGCAGTACTTC. Its translation: CASSSQTSGGAYEQYF. This chain uses TRBV7-6 with TRBJ2-7, with TRBD2 matching over 14 bases. The CDR3 runs to 16 residues. Germline loops: CDR1 SGHVS, CDR2 FNYEAQ. With V trimmed by 4 bases and J by 2 bases, 4 bases remained unmatched.

The V gene is TRBV24-1, the J gene TRBJ1-1; possible D gene TRBD1, 6 bases. V was trimmed by 4 bases and J by 3 bases, leaving 8 bases between them. The germline CDR1 and CDR2 sequences are KGHDR and SFDVKD. The CDR3 length is 13 residues. CDR3 sequence (DNA): TGTGCCACCAGTGAGGACAGATACACTGAAGCTTTCTTT. Translated: CATSEDRYTEAFF.

This clonotype was detected a few times. This may stem from a read error, because a much larger clone lies one nucleotide away. The chain has TRBV20-1 and TRBJ2-7; D unresolved. V was cut by 1 base and J by 7 bases, with 20 bases left in between. This CDR3 has 15 amino acids. Looked up from germline, CDR1 is DFQATT and CDR2 is SNEGSKA (reference sequence). CDR3 loop: CSARVISNPYNEQYF. DNA of the CDR3: TGCAGTGCTAGAGTAATCAGCAACCCCTACAATGAGCAGTACTTC.

Note on this clonotype: At one boundary the junction diverges from the germline segment, which might be a read error. The chain uses TRBV11-2 and TRBJ1-1; D remains unclear. CDR3 length: 13 residues. Germline CDR1 reads SGHAT; CDR2 reads FQNNGV. CDR3 region: CASSSRVNTGAFF. The CDR3 bases are TGTGCCAGCAGCTCCCGGGTCAACACTGGAGCTTTCTTT.

This clonotype has only a few counts. This sequence joins TRBV5-1 and TRBJ2-1; D remains unclear. CDR1 is SGHRS and CDR2 is YFSETQ in the germline V gene. The V gene lost 1 base and the J gene lost 0 bases, with 8 bases spanning the gap. This CDR3 is built from 15 residues. The CDR3 DNA follows: TGCGCCAGCAGCTTGAACCCCGACTCCTACAATGAGCAGTTCTTC. Its translation: CASSLNPDSYNEQFF.

Note on this clonotype: A single base separates this from a much larger clone, so it may be a read error. The V call is TRBV25-1, the J call TRBJ2-2; D is perhaps TRBD2 (5 bases). This CDR3 region has 12 residues. Germline V gene lookup returns CDR1 MGHDK and CDR2 SYGVNS. CDR3 DNA sequence: TGTGCCAGCAGTGAGAACACCGGGGAGCGGTTTTTT. It encodes CASSENTGERFF.

This clonotype was seen a handful of times. This chain uses TRBV5-4 with TRBJ2-7; 7 bases fit TRBD2. The CDR3 runs 15 residues. With V trimmed by 0 bases and J by 7 bases, 10 bases remained unmatched. In germline, CDR1 is SGHNT, CDR2 YYREEE (reference sequence). CDR3 bases: TGTGCCAGCAGCTTGGTGGGGGGGGACTACAATGAGCAGTACTTC. Its translation: CASSLVGGDYNEQYF.

This clonotype was counted many times. The V and J genes are TRBV4-2 and TRBJ1-5; D is uncertain. Germline V CDR1 and CDR2: LGHNA, YNFKEQ. Trimming pared 0 bases from V and 5 bases from J, leaving 8 bases between. CDR3 length: 14 residues. CDR3 loop: CASSQDGVHQPQHF. Written as DNA, the CDR3 is TGTGCCAGCAGCCAAGATGGGGTTCATCAGCCCCAGCATTTT.

The chain recombines TRBV27 with TRBJ2-3, with TRBD2 matching 8 bases. Unmatched junction bases numbered 9, after V lost 2 bases and J lost 5 bases. The CDR3 is made up of 16 amino acids. Looked up from germline, CDR1 is MNHEY and CDR2 is SMNVEV (reference sequence). For the CDR3, the DNA is TGTGCCAGCAGTTTACAACTAACTCGGGGGGGAGATACGCAGTATTTT. Translated: CASSLQLTRGGDTQYF.

There are many counts of this clonotype. The rearrangement uses TRBV20-1 and TRBJ1-2; D is unclear. The CDR3 length is 12 residues. Germline CDR1 and CDR2: DFQATT and SNEGSKA (reference sequence). With 3 bases removed from V and 8 bases from J, the gap between germline ends came to 13 bases. For the CDR3, the DNA is TGCAGTGCTAGGACGCCAGACGACGGCTACACCTTC. This sequence encodes CSARTPDDGYTF.

In this sample, this clonotype turned up many times. The chain uses TRBV14 and TRBJ2-1, with D tentatively TRBD2 (6 bases). V lost 2 bases, J lost 2 bases, and 7 bases lay in between. Germline CDR1 SGHDN, CDR2 FVKESK. This CDR3 has 14 amino acids. The CDR3 nucleotides are TGTGCCAGCAGCCAAAGACTAGCCTACAATGAGCAGTTCTTC. This gives the protein CASSQRLAYNEQFF. The whole variable domain, filled in from reference TRBV14 and TRBJ2-1, reads EAGVTQFPSHSVIEKGQTVTLRCDPISGHDNLYWYRRVMGKEIKFLLHFVKESKQDESGMPNNRFLAERTGGTYSTLKVQPAELEDSGVYFCASSQRLAYNEQFFGPGTRLTVL.

This clonotype was picked up many times. The chain is built from TRBV7-8 and TRBJ2-1; TRBD2 matches 8 bases. CDR1 is SGHVS, CDR2 FQNEAQ, per germline. V was pared by 3 bases and J by 7 bases, with 2 bases of the junction left unmatched. This CDR3 spans 13 amino acids. The CDR3 loop is CASSFLAGNEQFF. For the CDR3, the DNA is TGTGCCAGCAGCTTCTTAGCGGGGAATGAGCAGTTCTTC.

This clonotype was seen many times. The rearrangement uses TRBV11-2 and TRBJ2-7; 8 nucleotides line up with TRBD1. The V gene end was trimmed by 8 bases and the J gene end by 7 bases; junction bases not matched to a gene: 7. The CDR3 extends over 12 amino acids. Germline values: CDR1 SGHAT, CDR2 FQNNGV. The chain's CDR3 is CASAGGVEEQYF. The CDR3 nucleotides read TGTGCCAGCGCAGGGGGCGTCGAGGAGCAGTACTTC.

This clonotype occurred many times. This chain joins TRBV9 and TRBJ2-3, with D tentatively TRBD2 (6 bases). Trimming removed 0 bases at V and 4 bases at J, with 9 bases between. CDR3 length equals 14 residues. Germline CDR1 and CDR2: SGDLS and YYNGEE. The CDR3 region is CASSVGRRADTQYF. CDR3 DNA: TGTGCCAGCAGCGTAGGGAGGAGGGCAGATACGCAGTATTTT.

This clonotype was seen once. V is TRBV3-1 and J is TRBJ2-5; 7 bases fit TRBD1. In germline, CDR1 is LGHDT, CDR2 YNNKEL (reference sequence). J was trimmed by 2 bases and V by 3 bases; bases with no gene match: 6. The CDR3 totals 15 residues. The chain's CDR3 is CASSQTGPTQETQYF. In DNA form, the CDR3 reads TGTGCCAGCAGCCAGACAGGGCCTACGCAAGAGACCCAGTACTTC.

Regarding this clonotype: Being one base from a much bigger clone, this may be a read error. The chain uses TRBV20-1 and TRBJ2-1; 9 bases are a match to TRBD2. V lost 3 bases, J lost 3 bases, and 12 bases stayed unmatched. The CDR3 covers 17 residues. Germline CDR1 and CDR2: DFQATT and SNEGSKA (reference sequence). DNA of the CDR3: TGCAGTGCTAGGGATCTAGCGGGGCCGAACTTCTACAATGAGCAGTTCTTC. Translation: CSARDLAGPNFYNEQFF.

This clonotype appeared a few times. The chain couples TRBV6-6 to TRBJ1-1, with a weak D call TRBD1 (5 bases). Trimming removed 0 bases at V and 1 base at J, with 9 bases between. This CDR3 contains 15 residues. Germline-derived CDR1 and CDR2 are MNHNY and SVGAGI (reference sequence). CDR3 in DNA: TGTGCCAGCAGTTACTCGATGGGGGGGAACACTGAAGCTTTCTTT. Its translation: CASSYSMGGNTEAFF.

The V gene is TRBV5-6, the J gene TRBJ1-2; weak D call: TRBD1 (6 bases). This CDR3 is 14 amino acids long. V was cut by 2 bases and J by 13 bases, with 21 bases left in between. CDR1 is SGHDT and CDR2 is YYEEEE in the germline V gene. The CDR3 nucleotides are TGTGCCAGCAGCTTAACCCTGGACAGTGCGAGGGCCACCTTC. This codes for CASSLTLDSARATF.

A remark on this clonotype: The junction departs from the called germline gene at one end, perhaps through a read error. This chain links TRBV6-6 with TRBJ1-2, with no clear D. The germline gives CDR1 MNHNY, CDR2 SVGAGI (reference sequence). The CDR3 is 16 residues long. CDR3 sequence: CASSYPQSLGNYDYTF. Written as DNA, the CDR3 is TGTGCCAGCAGTTATCCCCAGAGCCTGGGTAACTATGACTACACCTTC.

There are a few counts of this clonotype. Since a much larger clone is just one base distant, this may be a read error. This chain uses TRBV29-1 with TRBJ2-4; D unclear. V lost 2 bases and J lost 13, with 18 bases in between. Germline CDR1 reads SQVTM; CDR2 reads ANQGSEA. This CDR3 has 13 residues. The CDR3 DNA reads as TGCAGCGTTGAAATGCCTACGTACAATGAGCAGTACTTC. As protein: CSVEMPTYNEQYF. The full variable domain, completed using reference TRBV29-1 and TRBJ2-4, is SAVISQKPSRDICQRGTSLTIQCQVDSQVTMMFWYRQQPGQSLTLIATANQGSEATYESGFVIDKFPISRPNLTFSTLTVSNMSPEDSSIYLCSVEMPTYNEQYFGAGTRLSVL.

The chain is built from TRBV7-2 and TRBJ2-7; either TRBD1 or TRBD2 may fit D (5 bases each). TRBJ2-5 explains the end of the DNA better; the J call may be wrong. This CDR3 comprises 17 residues. Germline values: CDR1 SGHTA, CDR2 FQGNSA. The CDR3 nucleotides are TGTGCCAGCAGCTTAGAAGTCTCAGGGACCCCCTATGGGACCCAGTACTTC. This translates into CASSLEVSGTPYGTQYF.